What follows are 14 T cell receptor beta chains derived from one specimen sequenced in a study of cytomegalovirus exposure and HLA in healthy donors. Use of 60 Vbeta and 13 Jbeta primers characterized the PCR. The assay was immunoSEQ multiplex PCR, and TCRdb's table has in-frame clones only and misses some. Among about 140,000 clones listed, approximately 67% were seen once. The sample was PBMCs. These receptors all come from a woman in her sixties in good health and CMV-seronegative.

The J gene is TRBJ2-3, the V gene TRBV16, with D perhaps matching TRBD1 (6 bases). The CDR3 has 16 residues. Per germline, CDR1 KGHSY and CDR2 FQNENV. Between the trimmed V and J ends, which lost 2 bases and 3 bases, there was a span of 15 bases. CDR3 in DNA: TGTGCCAGCAGCCAAGACAGGCGGCCGCCTACAGATACGCAGTATTTT. Amino acids: CASSQDRRPPTDTQYF.

This chain connects TRBV5-4 to TRBJ1-2, with no clear D. The CDR3 sequence is 16 residues long. The V end was cut by 3 bases, the J end by 0 bases, with 15 bases between. CDR1 SGHNT and CDR2 YYREEE come from the germline V gene (reference sequence). The CDR3 bases are TGTGCCAGCAGCTCGAATTCAGGACTTGCTAACTATGGCTACACCTTC. Amino acids: CASSSNSGLANYGYTF.

The genes are TRBV7-9 and TRBJ1-4; D is unresolved. The CDR3 contains 14 residues. Trimming pared 5 bases from V and 5 bases from J, leaving 12 bases between. CDR1 is SEHNR and CDR2 is FQNEAQ in the germline V gene (reference sequence). The CDR3 sequence: CASSPRGLNEKLFF. Here the CDR3 DNA reads TGTGCCAGCAGCCCCCGAGGGCTAAATGAAAAACTGTTTTTT.

The chain joins TRBV9 to TRBJ1-1; D gene uncertain. In germline, CDR1 is SGDLS, CDR2 YYNGEE. There are 15 residues in the CDR3. V lost 0 bases and J lost 2, with 11 bases in between. In DNA, the CDR3 is TGTGCCAGCAGCGTAGACCCACAGAGAAACACTGAAGCTTTCTTT. Its protein is CASSVDPQRNTEAFF.

The chain recombines TRBV27 with TRBJ2-7; no definite D call. V gave up 8 bases and J gave up 3 bases, with 14 bases separating them. This CDR3 spans 13 amino acids. Germline lookup yields CDR1 MNHEY and CDR2 SMNVEV (reference sequence). In DNA, the CDR3 is TGTGCCAGCGCCGGGTTTGTGGGCTACGAGCAGTACTTC. Its protein is CASAGFVGYEQYF.

The CDR3 sequence is CASSLAAGVTYNEQFF. CDR3 DNA: TGCGCCAGCAGCTTGGCCGCGGGAGTTACCTACAATGAGCAGTTCTTC. The V gene is TRBV5-1, the J gene TRBJ2-1, with 7 bases matching TRBD2. The V gene end was trimmed by 0 bases and the J gene end by 2 bases; junction bases not matched to a gene: 5. The CDR3 runs 16 residues. CDR1 SGHRS and CDR2 YFSETQ come from the germline V gene.

The genes are TRBV19 and TRBJ1-6; TRBD1 agrees at 10 bases. This CDR3 has 15 residues. Germline lookup yields CDR1 LNHDA and CDR2 SQIVND (reference sequence). Trimming cost V 7 bases and J 7 bases; bases outside gene matches: 7. DNA of the CDR3: TGTGCCAGTAATCGACAGGGGGCAGGGAATTCACCCCTCCACTTT. Translation gives CASNRQGAGNSPLHF.

This clone was counted only a few times. The chain is built from TRBV9 and TRBJ2-3; D remains ambiguous. Trimming cost V 0 bases and J 2 bases, with 7 bases left between them. This CDR3 is 14 amino acids long. CDR1 is SGDLS and CDR2 is YYNGEE in the germline V gene. CDR3 amino acids: CASSVGPNTDTQYF. The CDR3 DNA reads as TGTGCCAGCAGCGTAGGTCCAAACACAGATACGCAGTATTTT.

V and J are TRBV5-1 and TRBJ2-3; TRBD2 agrees at 10 bases. V lost 5 bases, J lost 3 bases, and 6 bases stayed unmatched. The CDR3 loop spans 15 amino acids. CDR1 is SGHRS and CDR2 is YFSETQ in the germline V gene. The CDR3 here is CASSASGRETDTQYF. For the CDR3, the DNA is TGCGCCAGCAGTGCTAGCGGGAGAGAGACAGATACGCAGTATTTT.

V and J are TRBV5-4 and TRBJ2-3, with a weak D call TRBD1 (6 bases). Germline V gives CDR1 SGHNT, CDR2 YYREEE (reference sequence). Trimming pared 0 bases from V and 1 base from J, leaving 12 bases between. CDR3 size: 16 residues. The chain's CDR3 is CASSLAHRAGTDTQYF. CDR3 nucleotides: TGTGCCAGCAGCTTGGCCCACAGGGCTGGCACAGATACGCAGTATTTT.

This clone has a single count. The chain joins TRBV19 to TRBJ2-2, with D possibly being TRBD1 (6 bases). The germline V gene has CDR1 LNHDA and CDR2 SQIVND (reference sequence). Deletions cut 6 bases from V and 5 bases from J, with 13 bases between. CDR3 length: 14 residues. CDR3 in amino acids: CASSKNQGTGELFF. Written as DNA, the CDR3 is TGTGCCAGTAGCAAAAACCAGGGGACCGGGGAGCTGTTTTTT.

V is TRBV6-1 and J is TRBJ2-6; 11 nucleotides agree with TRBD1. CDR1 MNHNS and CDR2 SASEGT come from the germline V gene. The CDR3 is made up of 18 amino acids. V lost 4 bases and J lost 2; bases outside the gene matches: 7. The CDR3 loop reads CASSARPGQGAGANVLTF. The CDR3 DNA is TGTGCCAGCAGTGCCCGCCCGGGACAGGGGGCTGGGGCCAACGTCCTGACTTTC.

The chain employs TRBV6-1 and TRBJ2-7; 8 bases are shared with TRBD1. The CDR3 contains 13 residues. V gave up 5 bases and J gave up 6 bases; unmatched junction bases: 6. Germline V gene lookup returns CDR1 MNHNS and CDR2 SASEGT. The CDR3 reads CASSRTGTLEQYF. CDR3 nucleotide sequence: TGTGCCAGCAGTCGGACAGGGACGCTCGAGCAGTACTTC.

V usage is TRBV27 and J usage is TRBJ1-2; D remains unclear. The V end was cut by 5 bases, the J end by 7 bases, with 11 bases between. CDR1 and CDR2 from the germline V gene are MNHEY and SMNVEV (reference sequence). The CDR3 sequence is 12 residues long. The CDR3 is CASSPLRGGYTF. The DNA for the CDR3 is TGTGCCAGCAGTCCCCTCCGGGGTGGCTACACCTTC.